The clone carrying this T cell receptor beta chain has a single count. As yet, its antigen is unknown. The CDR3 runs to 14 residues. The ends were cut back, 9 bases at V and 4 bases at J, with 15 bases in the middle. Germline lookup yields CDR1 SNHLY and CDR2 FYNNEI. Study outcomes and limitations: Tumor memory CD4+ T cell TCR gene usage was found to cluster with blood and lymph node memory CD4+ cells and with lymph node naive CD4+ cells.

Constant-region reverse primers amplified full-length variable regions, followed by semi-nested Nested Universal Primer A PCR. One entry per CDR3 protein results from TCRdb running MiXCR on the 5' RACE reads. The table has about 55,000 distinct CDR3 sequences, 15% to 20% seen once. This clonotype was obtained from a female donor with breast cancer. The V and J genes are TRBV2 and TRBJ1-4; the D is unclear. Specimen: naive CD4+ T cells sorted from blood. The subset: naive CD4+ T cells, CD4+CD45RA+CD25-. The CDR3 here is CASRQDNDNEKLFF. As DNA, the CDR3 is TGTGCCAGTCGTCAGGATAATGATAATGAAAAACTGTTTTTT.